These 24 T cell receptor beta chains came from one sample sequenced in a study of T cells after yellow fever vaccination. TCRdb re-called the 5' RACE reads through MiXCR, storing one row per CDR3 protein. The data show about 300,000 distinct CDR3 sequences, with about 10% seen just once and about 3.7% held by the top ten. The specimen was CD4+ T cells sorted from PBMCs, collected 5 days after the yellow fever booster vaccination. These receptors were obtained from a man younger than 30 who received the YFV17D yellow fever vaccine.

This clonotype was seen repeatedly, ten times or more. Mismatch with germline at one junction end may stem from a read error. The V gene is TRBV7-7, the J gene TRBJ2-1, with D possibly TRBD2 on 6 matching bases. This CDR3 spans 13 amino acids. In germline, CDR1 is SSHAT, CDR2 FNYEAQ (reference sequence). This CDR3 reads CASSLGTDNEQFF. The CDR3 DNA reads TGTGCCAGCAGTTTAGGGACTGACAATGAGCAGTTCTTC. Full variable domain (missing parts from reference TRBV7-7 and TRBJ2-1): GAGVSQSPRYKVTKRGQDVTLRCDPISSHATLYWYQQALGQGPEFLTYFNYEAQPDKSGLPSDRFSAERPEGSISTLTIQRTEQRDSAMYRCASSLGTDNEQFFGPGTRLTVL.

This clonotype has more than one count but fewer than ten. CDR3 protein: CASRGEGWTEAFF. The CDR3 DNA sequence: TGTGCCAGCAGGGGGGAGGGTTGGACTGAAGCTTTCTTT. This rearrangement joins TRBV2 to TRBJ1-1; tentative D call: TRBD1 (5 bases). Trimming removed 6 bases from V and 5 bases from J, with 13 bases in between. Germline V gene sequence: CDR1 SNHLY, CDR2 FYNNEI. CDR3 size: 13 residues.

This clonotype was observed many times. The chain couples TRBV28 to TRBJ2-3; 8 nucleotides match TRBD2. With V trimmed by 3 bases and J by 6 bases, 5 bases remained unmatched. This CDR3 spans 14 amino acids. Germline V gene sequence: CDR1 MDHEN, CDR2 SYDVKM. The CDR3 spells CASSFTAGGDTQYF. The CDR3, as DNA: TGTGCCAGCAGTTTCACCGCGGGGGGCGATACGCAGTATTTT.

The table lists this clonotype with many counts. Here the CDR3 reads CASSADRDSGLYF. The CDR3 DNA is TGTGCCAGCAGTGCGGACCGGGACAGCGGCCTGTACTTC. J is TRBJ2-4 and V is TRBV2; TRBD1 matches at 7 bases. The germline V gene encodes CDR1 SNHLY and CDR2 FYNNEI. After removal of 4 bases from V and 15 bases from J, the junction contained 12 bases not matched to a gene. This CDR3 comprises 13 residues. The variable domain in full, with the rest retrieved from reference TRBV2 and TRBJ2-4, is EPEVTQTPSHQVTQMGQEVILRCVPISNHLYFYWYRQILGQKVEFLVSFYNNEISEKSEIFDDQFSVERPDGSNFTLKIRSTKLEDSAMYFCASSADRDSGLYFGAGTRLSVL.

The J gene is TRBJ2-3, the V gene TRBV18, with 11 bases lining up with TRBD2. Germline V gene data show CDR1 as KGHSH and CDR2 as LQKENI. CDR3 length: 16 residues. The V segment lost 3 bases and the J segment 2 bases; nucleotides outside the gene matches: 4. The CDR3 loop reads CASSPLTSGATDTQYF. The CDR3 DNA sequence: TGTGCCAGCTCACCTTTGACTAGCGGGGCCACAGATACGCAGTATTTT.

This sequence joins TRBV28 and TRBJ2-6, with TRBD2 as a possible D gene (5 bases). V was cut by 3 bases and J by 2 bases, with 8 bases left in between. The length of the CDR3 is 15 residues. Germline CDR1 is MDHEN and CDR2 is SYDVKM. The CDR3 DNA follows: TGTGCCAGCAGTTTCTACGGGGCTGGGGCCAACGTCCTGACTTTC. Its translation is CASSFYGAGANVLTF.

This clonotype came up a few times. The gene calls are TRBV12-3 or TRBV12-4 and TRBJ2-1; a weak D match, TRBD2 (6 bases). Trimming took off 6 bases at V and 3 bases at J, with 9 bases between the two ends. The CDR3 has 13 residues. This CDR3 reads CASSPGVYNEQFF. CDR3 bases: TGTGCCAGCAGCCCGGGGGTCTACAATGAGCAGTTCTTC.

V gene TRBV5-6 combines with J gene TRBJ2-5, with D possibly TRBD1 on 6 matching bases. This CDR3 contains 15 residues. The ends were cut back, 4 bases at V and 5 bases at J, with 18 bases in the middle. Per the germline V gene, CDR1 is SGHDT and CDR2 is YYEEEE. The CDR3 DNA sequence: TGTGCCAGCAGCACGGGACAATCATTTGGGGAGACCCAGTACTTC. Amino acids: CASSTGQSFGETQYF.

The table lists this clonotype with a few counts. The rearrangement links TRBV7-2 to TRBJ1-4; D unresolved. The germline V gene encodes CDR1 SGHTA and CDR2 FQGNSA. The CDR3 spans 16 residues. Trimming removed 2 bases from V and 8 bases from J, with 18 bases in between. CDR3 bases: TGTGCCAGCAGCTTATCACCGGGCCCTGAAGGGGAAAAACTGTTTTTT. Translation: CASSLSPGPEGEKLFF.

This clonotype was detected only a few times. This chain connects TRBV24-1 to TRBJ1-2; TRBD1 matches 8 bases. Germline-derived CDR1 and CDR2 are KGHDR and SFDVKD. J gave up 2 bases and V 5 bases, and 9 bases lay outside the gene matches. The CDR3 has 16 residues. The DNA for the CDR3 is TGTGCCACCAGTGGTGACAAGGACAGGGAGAACTATGGCTACACCTTC. Protein product: CATSGDKDRENYGYTF.

The V and J genes are TRBV23-1 and TRBJ2-7; 9 nucleotides line up with TRBD1. TRBV23-1 is annotated as an ORF whose role is uncertain. This CDR3 is 19 amino acids long. The V and J ends lost 2 bases and 1 base, in that order; junction bases with no gene match: 15. For the CDR3, the DNA is TGCGCCAGCAGTCAACATCGGGACAGGGCCTTTAATCTTTCCTACGAGCAGTACGTC. This gives the protein CASSQHRDRAFNLSYEQYV.

This clonotype was detected a few times. This chain connects TRBV7-2 to TRBJ1-5; no reliable D call. In germline, CDR1 is SGHTA, CDR2 FQGNSA. V was clipped by 1 base and J by 10 bases, with 11 bases between them. The CDR3 runs to 13 residues. The CDR3 loop reads CASSLEGSLPQHF. The CDR3 DNA sequence: TGTGCCAGCAGCTTAGAGGGCTCGCTTCCCCAGCATTTT.

This clonotype was seen a handful of times. The chain has TRBV7-2 and TRBJ1-6; the match to TRBD1 covers 7 bases. The J segment lost 0 bases and the V segment lost 5 bases, leaving 4 bases of the junction unmatched. This CDR3 spans 16 amino acids. Germline-derived CDR1 and CDR2 are SGHTA and FQGNSA. CDR3 residues: CASSLRGSSYNSPLHF. For the CDR3, the DNA is TGTGCCAGCAGCCTCAGGGGGAGCTCCTATAATTCACCCCTCCACTTT.

The chain's CDR3 is CASSHTGAQETQYF. DNA of the CDR3: TGTGCCAGCAGTCATACAGGGGCCCAAGAGACCCAGTACTTC. The chain is built from TRBV6-5 and TRBJ2-5; TRBD1 aligns across 7 bases. The CDR3 length is 14 residues. V gave up 5 bases and J gave up 1 base; unmatched junction bases: 4. In germline, CDR1 is MNHEY, CDR2 SVGAGI.

This clonotype was seen ten or more times. This chain uses TRBV9 with TRBJ2-5, with D possibly being TRBD2 (5 bases). V gave up 5 bases and J gave up 7 bases, with 21 bases separating them. This CDR3 spans 15 amino acids. Germline V gene sequence: CDR1 SGDLS, CDR2 YYNGEE. The CDR3 region has the DNA TGTGCCAGCAGTCTAGGAAATAGCGAGCCTGGGACCCAGTACTTC. Its protein product is CASSLGNSEPGTQYF.

The rearrangement links TRBV20-1 to TRBJ2-5, with D unresolved. Trimming removed 0 bases at V and 3 bases at J, with 8 bases between. The length of the CDR3 is 13 residues. Per germline, CDR1 DFQATT and CDR2 SNEGSKA (reference sequence). The chain's CDR3 is CSARDGQKETQYF. Here the CDR3 DNA reads TGCAGTGCTAGAGATGGCCAGAAAGAGACCCAGTACTTC.

This clonotype occurred a few times. A read error may explain this, as a much larger clone is one base away. This rearrangement joins TRBV7-3 to TRBJ2-3, with D possibly TRBD2 on 6 matching bases. Looked up from germline, CDR1 is SGHTA and CDR2 is FQGTGA. This CDR3 contains 14 residues. V was clipped by 3 bases and J by 0 bases, with 7 bases between them. The CDR3: CASSFTSSTDTQYF. CDR3 bases: TGTGCCAGCAGCTTCACTAGCAGCACAGATACGCAGTATTTT. Complete variable domain (other parts from reference TRBV7-3 and TRBJ2-3): GAGVSQTPSNKVTEKGKYVELRCDPISGHTALYWYRQSLGQGPEFLIYFQGTGAADDSGLPNDRFFAVRPEGSVSTLKIQRTERGDSAVYLCASSFTSSTDTQYFGPGTRLTVL.

This clonotype occurred a few times. The limits of the CDR3 on the DNA are not certain, so only TCRdb's listed CDR3 is given. The rearrangement uses TRBV11-2 and TRBJ2-2; the DNA was not compared with TRBD1, the D call given in the table. Germline CDR1 reads SGHAT; CDR2 reads FQNNGV. The CDR3 is 16 residues long, counting both termini. CDR3 region: CASSPQWVREPGSCFF.

In its sample, this clonotype was seen a few times. The chain links TRBV7-3 to TRBJ2-3, with 10 bases fitting TRBD2. J gave up 9 bases and V 0 bases, and 6 bases lay outside the gene matches. The CDR3 is 15 residues long. Germline assignment: CDR1 SGHTA and CDR2 FQGTGA. DNA of the CDR3: TGTGCCAGCAGCTTAACAGGAGCGGGGGGGTCCACGCAGTATTTT. This codes for CASSLTGAGGSTQYF.

The chain is built from TRBV20-1 and TRBJ2-5; the D gene is possibly TRBD2 (7 bases). Germline CDR1 DFQATT, CDR2 SNEGSKA (reference sequence). V was shortened by 0 bases and J by 4 bases, with 12 bases between the two germline ends. The CDR3 runs to 14 residues. CDR3 sequence: CSARDWGGLETQYF. Written as DNA, the CDR3 is TGCAGTGCTAGAGATTGGGGGGGGCTAGAGACCCAGTACTTC.

This clonotype has more than one count but fewer than ten. The V and J genes are TRBV5-6 and TRBJ2-7; 12 bases agree with TRBD2. Germline values: CDR1 SGHDT, CDR2 YYEEEE. V shed 5 bases, J shed 2 bases, and the junction held 8 bases outside the gene matches. CDR3 length: 16 amino acids. The CDR3 DNA reads TGTGCCAGCAGACTGACTAGCGGGGGAGATCCCTACGAGCAGTACTTC. Its protein is CASRLTSGGDPYEQYF.

The table lists this clonotype with a few counts. The rearrangement uses TRBV4-3 and TRBJ2-7, with D perhaps being TRBD1 or TRBD2 (5 bases each). V was pared by 1 base and J by 2 bases, with 15 bases between. CDR1 LGHNA and CDR2 YSLEER come from the germline V gene. The CDR3 totals 16 residues. CDR3 amino acids: CASSQVSGRSPYEQYF. CDR3 sequence (DNA): TGCGCCAGCAGCCAAGTCTCGGGACGGTCCCCCTACGAGCAGTACTTC.

Ten or more counts support this clonotype. V gene TRBV7-8 combines with J gene TRBJ2-4, with 7 nucleotides matching TRBD2. V shed 1 base and J 13 bases; nucleotides not matched to a gene: 7. Germline V gene lookup returns CDR1 SGHVS and CDR2 FQNEAQ. The length of the CDR3 is 13 residues. For the CDR3, the DNA is TGTGCCAGCAGCTTAGGGGAGGGGACTACCCAGTACTTC. Translation gives CASSLGEGTTQYF. Variable domain in full (rest from reference TRBV7-8 and TRBJ2-4): GAGVSQSPRYKVAKRGQDVALRCDPISGHVSLFWYQQALGQGPEFLTYFQNEAQLDKSGLPSDRFFAERPEGSVSTLKIQRTQQEDSAVYLCASSLGEGTTQYFGAGTRLSVL.

V usage is TRBV7-2 and J usage is TRBJ1-5, with D tentatively TRBD1 (5 bases). From germline, CDR1 is SGHTA and CDR2 FQGNSA. Trimming removed 0 bases at V and 0 bases at J, with 9 bases between. There are 16 residues in the CDR3. The CDR3 bases are TGTGCCAGCAGCTTAGCGTCCAGGGATAGCAATCAGCCCCAGCATTTT. Translated, it gives CASSLASRDSNQPQHF.